Shown below are 4 T cell receptor beta chains from a single sample sequenced in a study of sequential checkpoint blockade in melanoma. Treatment here: randomized to nivolumab then ipilimumab (arm A) or the reverse (arm B). Generated by immunoSEQ multiplex PCR, the TCRdb table keeps only in-frame clones and is missing some. The profile shows some 22,000 clones, more than 80% of them singletons. Source: CD8+ T cells sorted from blood (inferred from file names), taken from a patient given nivolumab and ipilimumab in sequence. The source of these receptors is a human donor with melanoma.

The chain has TRBV9 and TRBJ2-5; 7 positions match TRBD2. Gene TRBJ2-7 matches the end of the DNA better, so the J call may be wrong. Germline CDR1 SGDLS, CDR2 YYNGEE. The CDR3 consists of 16 residues. CDR3 in amino acids: CASSVGGGRPSYEQYF. The CDR3 DNA reads TGTGCCAGCAGCGTAGGTGGCGGGAGACCGTCCTACGAGCAGTACTTC.

This rearrangement joins TRBV6-1 to TRBJ2-7, with D perhaps matching TRBD2 (6 bases). The CDR3 has 15 residues. CDR1 is MNHNS, CDR2 SASEGT, per germline. Between the trimmed V and J ends, which lost 8 bases and 4 bases, there was a span of 21 bases. CDR3 amino acids: CASSVYGQGGYEQYF. CDR3 nucleotide sequence: TGTGCCAGCTCGGTATATGGGCAGGGAGGTTACGAGCAGTACTTC.

V is TRBV7-6 and J is TRBJ2-3; maybe TRBD2 (5 bases). This CDR3 has 17 residues. Germline CDR1 and CDR2: SGHVS and FNYEAQ. Trimming left V 0 bases short and J 0 bases short, with 13 bases between. The CDR3 nucleotides read TGTGCCAGCAGCTTAGCAACGCGAGCGGTTAGCACAGATACGCAGTATTTT. It codes for CASSLATRAVSTDTQYF.

The CDR3 reads CASSPSTGPNSPLHF. The DNA of the CDR3 is TGTGCCAGTAGTCCTTCGACAGGACCTAATTCACCCCTCCACTTT. V usage is TRBV19 and J usage is TRBJ1-6; tentative D call: TRBD1 (6 bases). V was clipped by 5 bases and J by 6 bases, with 14 bases between them. CDR1 is LNHDA, CDR2 SQIVND, per germline (reference sequence). The length of the CDR3 is 15 residues.